These 28 T cell receptor beta chains share one sample of origin, sequenced in a study of a mutant IDH1 vaccine in newly diagnosed glioma. Their recognized antigens are unknown. Time point in this sample: week 11, during vaccination. In the vaccine, a single dose held 300 ug of the mutant IDH1 20-mer peptide, along with topical imiquimod. Some clones are missing from TCRdb's copy, which holds only in-frame ones; the method was immunoSEQ multiplex PCR. The sample shows fewer than 70,000 clones, approximately 80% of them seen only once. The sample consisted of PBMCs, taken from a glioma patient whose treatment included an IDH1 peptide vaccine. These receptors originate from a man aged 30 to 45 with glioma.

The gene calls are TRBV28 and TRBJ2-7, with a weak D call TRBD2 (5 bases). Germline V gene data show CDR1 as MDHEN and CDR2 as SYDVKM. Trimming stripped 2 bases from V and 0 bases from J, with 17 bases between. The CDR3 contains 17 residues. The CDR3 sequence is CASSLPADGGTSYEQYF. CDR3 DNA sequence: TGTGCCAGCAGTTTACCCGCGGACGGAGGCACCTCCTACGAGCAGTACTTC.

The V and J genes are TRBV29-1 and TRBJ2-7; 10 bases match TRBD1. Germline CDR1 reads SQVTM; CDR2 reads ANQGSEA. This CDR3 contains 15 residues. With 5 bases clipped from V and 3 bases from J, the junction kept 10 bases outside the gene matches. CDR3 residues: CSVTVAGTGVYEQYF. In nucleotides, the CDR3 is TGCAGCGTTACAGTAGCCGGGACAGGGGTCTACGAGCAGTACTTC.

The chain has TRBV7-8 and TRBJ1-5; D is uncertain. CDR3 length equals 14 residues. Trimming stripped 4 bases from V and 2 bases from J, with 9 bases between. Germline V lookup: CDR1 SGHVS, CDR2 FQNEAQ. The CDR3 coding sequence is TGTGCCAGCAGCTGGGCGTTTGGCAATCAGCCCCAGCATTTT. Protein: CASSWAFGNQPQHF.

V gene TRBV6-1 combines with J gene TRBJ2-7, with no clear D. The CDR3 is 11 amino acids. V shed 6 bases and J shed 6 bases, with 9 bases lying between them. CDR1 and CDR2 from the germline V gene are MNHNS and SASEGT. CDR3 nucleotide sequence: TGTGCCAGCAGAGCCTGGGGCGAGCAGTACTTC. It encodes CASRAWGEQYF.

The chain recombines TRBV2 with TRBJ1-5; D remains unclear. Germline V gene data show CDR1 as SNHLY and CDR2 as FYNNEI. The CDR3 runs 12 residues. Trimming took off 6 bases at V and 7 bases at J, with 10 bases between the two ends. CDR3 nucleotides: TGTGCCAGCAGCCAGGAGGTCCAGCCCCAGCATTTT. Amino acid sequence: CASSQEVQPQHF.

The chain couples TRBV30 to TRBJ2-3, with 7 nucleotides matching TRBD2. Germline loops: CDR1 GTSNPN, CDR2 SVGIG (reference sequence). The V segment lost 8 bases and the J segment 0 bases; nucleotides outside the gene matches: 5. The CDR3 covers 13 residues. This CDR3 reads CARSGVSTDTQYF. CDR3 sequence (DNA): TGTGCCAGAAGCGGGGTAAGCACAGATACGCAGTATTTT.

CDR3 sequence (DNA): TGTGCCAGCACCACAGGGGGGGGCCGGTACGAGCAGTACTTC. It translates to CASTTGGGRYEQYF. This chain joins TRBV5-4 and TRBJ2-7, with a weak D call TRBD1 (8 bases). Trimming left V 6 bases short and J 4 bases short, with 17 bases between. This CDR3 contains 14 residues. Germline lookup yields CDR1 SGHNT and CDR2 YYREEE (reference sequence).

The chain recombines TRBV7-9 with TRBJ1-2, with D possibly TRBD1 on 5 matching bases. Germline values: CDR1 SEHNR, CDR2 FQNEAQ (reference sequence). The CDR3 has 15 amino acids. V shed 0 bases and J shed 7 bases, with 15 bases lying between them. CDR3 bases: TGTGCCAGCAGCTTAGCAGGGGAAAGAAGGTTTGGCTACACCTTC. This sequence encodes CASSLAGERRFGYTF.

The genes are TRBV27 and TRBJ2-3; D uncertain. Germline values: CDR1 MNHEY, CDR2 SMNVEV (reference sequence). There are 15 residues in the CDR3. Trimming stripped 2 bases from V and 3 bases from J, with 12 bases between. The DNA of the CDR3 is TGTGCCAGCAGTTTACGTACCGCGCTGACAGATACGCAGTATTTT. Translating gives CASSLRTALTDTQYF.

Only one count was recorded for this clone. V is TRBV15 and J is TRBJ1-1; D unresolved. Trimming stripped 0 bases from V and 0 bases from J, with 8 bases between. The CDR3 consists of 15 residues. Germline V gene sequence: CDR1 LNHNV, CDR2 YYDKDF (reference sequence). CDR3 amino acids: CATSRERLLNTEAFF. CDR3 DNA: TGTGCCACCAGCAGAGAGAGACTCTTGAACACTGAAGCTTTCTTT. The variable domain in full, with the rest retrieved from reference TRBV15 and TRBJ1-1, is DAMVIQNPRYQVTQFGKPVTLSCSQTLNHNVMYWYQQKSSQAPKLLFHYYDKDFNNEADTPDNFQSRRPNTSFCFLDIRSPGLGDTAMYLCATSRERLLNTEAFFGQGTRLTVV.

In nucleotides, the CDR3 is TGCGCCAGCAGCCAAGATCCGGGACAGGGGCCTGATACGCAGTATTTT. Its translation is CASSQDPGQGPDTQYF. V is TRBV4-3 and J is TRBJ2-3; TRBD1 aligns across 10 bases. This CDR3 comprises 16 residues. J gave up 6 bases and V 0 bases, and 6 bases lay outside the gene matches. Germline CDR1 and CDR2: LGHNA and YSLEER.

The chain is built from TRBV6-1 and TRBJ2-2, with D possibly matching TRBD1 (5 bases). V lost 8 bases and J 7 bases, leaving 14 bases between the germline ends. This CDR3 is 13 amino acids long. Germline V gene sequence: CDR1 MNHNS, CDR2 SASEGT. This CDR3 reads CASQQGIDGELFF. The DNA of the CDR3 is TGTGCCAGCCAGCAGGGTATCGACGGGGAGCTGTTTTTT.

The chain carries TRBV5-6 and TRBJ1-1; the D gene is possibly TRBD1 (6 bases). CDR1 is SGHDT, CDR2 YYEEEE, per germline. V was cut by 0 bases and J by 1 base, with 7 bases left in between. The CDR3 is made up of 14 amino acids. CDR3 in amino acids: CASSLGQANTEAFF. The CDR3 DNA is TGTGCCAGCAGCTTGGGACAGGCGAACACTGAAGCTTTCTTT. Full variable domain (outside the CDR3, taken from reference TRBV5-6 and TRBJ1-1): DAGVTQSPTHLIKTRGQQVTLRCSPKSGHDTVSWYQQALGQGPQFIFQYYEEEERQRGNFPDRFSGHQFPNYSSELNVNALLLGDSALYLCASSLGQANTEAFFGQGTRLTVV.

The chain employs TRBV7-3 and TRBJ2-2, with 8 bases matching TRBD2. Unmatched junction bases numbered 4, after V lost 5 bases and J lost 2 bases. The CDR3 loop spans 15 amino acids. Germline assignment: CDR1 SGHTA and CDR2 FQGTGA. For the CDR3, the DNA is TGTGCCAGCAGCGAGTTAGCGGGAAACACCGGGGAGCTGTTTTTT. Its protein is CASSELAGNTGELFF.

The gene calls are TRBV4-3 and TRBJ2-5; D unresolved. Germline V gene data show CDR1 as LGHNA and CDR2 as YSLEER. CDR3 size: 16 residues. Trimming left V 0 bases short and J 5 bases short, with 16 bases between. CDR3 in DNA: TGCGCCAGCAGCCAAGATAGAACGAGATTGCGGGAGACCCAGTACTTC. Translating gives CASSQDRTRLRETQYF.

This chain joins TRBV7-2 and TRBJ2-7, with D unresolved. Germline loops: CDR1 SGHTA, CDR2 FQGNSA. Trimming removed 2 bases at V and 8 bases at J, with 13 bases between. The CDR3 is made up of 13 amino acids. The CDR3 DNA sequence: TGTGCCAGCAGCTTACCGGACCCCTTCAAGCAGTACTTC. Translated: CASSLPDPFKQYF.

The chain joins TRBV15 to TRBJ2-5, with D uncertain. CDR3 length: 14 amino acids. Germline CDR1 reads LNHNV; CDR2 reads YYDKDF (reference sequence). V was clipped by 6 bases and J by 1 base, with 12 bases between them. The CDR3 reads CATRGNKGQETQYF. The CDR3 coding sequence is TGTGCCACCAGGGGAAATAAGGGCCAAGAGACCCAGTACTTC.

The chain combines TRBV27 with TRBJ2-5; tentative D call: TRBD2 (6 bases). The end of the DNA fits TRBJ2-7 better, so the J call may be wrong. The germline CDR1 and CDR2 sequences are MNHEY and SMNVEV (reference sequence). The CDR3 loop spans 13 amino acids. The DNA of the CDR3 is TGTGCCAGTTCGACTAGGAGCTCCTACGAGCAGTACTTC. Protein product: CASSTRSSYEQYF.

J is TRBJ2-1 and V is TRBV27, with D perhaps matching TRBD1 (5 bases). CDR1 MNHEY and CDR2 SMNVEV come from the germline V gene (reference sequence). The CDR3 has 15 amino acids. The ends were cut back, 0 bases at V and 4 bases at J, with 10 bases in the middle. The CDR3 sequence: CASSLSPRVYNEQFF. The CDR3 nucleotides read TGTGCCAGCAGTTTATCCCCCAGGGTGTACAATGAGCAGTTCTTC.

V and J are TRBV6-5 and TRBJ2-5; TRBD1 agrees at 8 bases. CDR1 MNHEY and CDR2 SVGAGI come from the germline V gene. With V trimmed by 6 bases and J by 2 bases, 8 bases remained unmatched. The CDR3 spans 15 residues. The CDR3 region has the DNA TGTGCCAGCAGCCGACAGGGGTTCACACAAGAGACCCAGTACTTC. Its translation is CASSRQGFTQETQYF.

The chain has TRBV5-1 and TRBJ2-1; TRBD2 aligns across 8 bases. CDR3 length: 16 amino acids. CDR1 and CDR2 from the germline V gene are SGHRS and YFSETQ. The V gene end was trimmed by 1 base and the J gene end by 5 bases; junction bases not matched to a gene: 8. DNA for the CDR3: TGCGCCAGCAGCTTGCTAGCGGGCTTCGACCACAATGAGCAGTTCTTC. Translated: CASSLLAGFDHNEQFF.

This clone has a single count. The chain recombines TRBV4-2 with TRBJ1-4; D gene unclear. V gave up 1 base and J gave up 4 bases, with 10 bases separating them. CDR1 and CDR2 from the germline V gene are LGHNA and YNFKEQ. The CDR3 runs to 15 residues. As DNA, the CDR3 is TGTGCCAGCAGCCAAGCGTCTGTCCTTAATGAAAAACTGTTTTTT. Its translation: CASSQASVLNEKLFF.

The chain recombines TRBV7-9 with TRBJ2-2; the D gene is possibly TRBD1 (5 bases). Per germline, CDR1 SEHNR and CDR2 FQNEAQ (reference sequence). With 6 bases removed from V and 5 bases from J, the gap between germline ends came to 13 bases. The CDR3 has 14 residues. CDR3 region: CASSPDISTGELFF. CDR3 nucleotides: TGTGCCAGCAGTCCGGACATATCGACCGGGGAGCTGTTTTTT.

The rearrangement uses TRBV6-6 and TRBJ1-4, with 9 positions matching TRBD1. The length of the CDR3 is 14 residues. Unmatched junction bases numbered 6, after V lost 7 bases and J lost 6 bases. Germline CDR1 is MNHNY and CDR2 is SVGAGI (reference sequence). DNA for the CDR3: TGTGCCAGCAAGCGGACAGGGGTGGATGAAAAACTGTTTTTT. This sequence encodes CASKRTGVDEKLFF.

The chain employs TRBV7-2 and TRBJ2-7; 13 bases map to TRBD2. Losses at the gene ends were 4 bases for V and 1 base for J; bases not matched to a gene: 1. The CDR3 loop spans 15 amino acids. The germline gives CDR1 SGHTA, CDR2 FQGNSA. CDR3 coding DNA: TGTGCCAGCAGCTGGACTAGCGGGAGTTCCTACGAGCAGTACTTC. It specifies CASSWTSGSSYEQYF.

This chain uses TRBV28 with TRBJ1-2; no definite D call. Germline lookup yields CDR1 MDHEN and CDR2 SYDVKM. CDR3 length: 15 residues. V was shortened by 7 bases and J by 0 bases, with 15 bases between the two germline ends. The CDR3 spells CASNVVGRANYGYTF. The CDR3, as DNA: TGTGCCAGCAACGTGGTAGGACGGGCTAACTATGGCTACACCTTC.

This clone was detected once. The chain carries TRBV9 and TRBJ2-7; a weak D match, TRBD2 (5 bases). This CDR3 is built from 12 residues. Germline CDR1 reads SGDLS; CDR2 reads YYNGEE. Trimming left V 0 bases short and J 4 bases short, with 5 bases between. The CDR3 DNA sequence: TGTGCCAGCAGCGTAGGAGGGTACGAGCAGTACTTC. Its protein is CASSVGGYEQYF.

This chain connects TRBV28 to TRBJ2-4; 7 nucleotides align to TRBD1. The V and J ends lost 6 bases and 0 bases, in that order; junction bases with no gene match: 8. Germline CDR1 and CDR2: MDHEN and SYDVKM. This CDR3 has 16 amino acids. The CDR3 nucleotides are TGTGCCAGCAGCACGACAGGGAATCTAGCCAAAAACATTCAGTACTTC. Protein product: CASSTTGNLAKNIQYF.